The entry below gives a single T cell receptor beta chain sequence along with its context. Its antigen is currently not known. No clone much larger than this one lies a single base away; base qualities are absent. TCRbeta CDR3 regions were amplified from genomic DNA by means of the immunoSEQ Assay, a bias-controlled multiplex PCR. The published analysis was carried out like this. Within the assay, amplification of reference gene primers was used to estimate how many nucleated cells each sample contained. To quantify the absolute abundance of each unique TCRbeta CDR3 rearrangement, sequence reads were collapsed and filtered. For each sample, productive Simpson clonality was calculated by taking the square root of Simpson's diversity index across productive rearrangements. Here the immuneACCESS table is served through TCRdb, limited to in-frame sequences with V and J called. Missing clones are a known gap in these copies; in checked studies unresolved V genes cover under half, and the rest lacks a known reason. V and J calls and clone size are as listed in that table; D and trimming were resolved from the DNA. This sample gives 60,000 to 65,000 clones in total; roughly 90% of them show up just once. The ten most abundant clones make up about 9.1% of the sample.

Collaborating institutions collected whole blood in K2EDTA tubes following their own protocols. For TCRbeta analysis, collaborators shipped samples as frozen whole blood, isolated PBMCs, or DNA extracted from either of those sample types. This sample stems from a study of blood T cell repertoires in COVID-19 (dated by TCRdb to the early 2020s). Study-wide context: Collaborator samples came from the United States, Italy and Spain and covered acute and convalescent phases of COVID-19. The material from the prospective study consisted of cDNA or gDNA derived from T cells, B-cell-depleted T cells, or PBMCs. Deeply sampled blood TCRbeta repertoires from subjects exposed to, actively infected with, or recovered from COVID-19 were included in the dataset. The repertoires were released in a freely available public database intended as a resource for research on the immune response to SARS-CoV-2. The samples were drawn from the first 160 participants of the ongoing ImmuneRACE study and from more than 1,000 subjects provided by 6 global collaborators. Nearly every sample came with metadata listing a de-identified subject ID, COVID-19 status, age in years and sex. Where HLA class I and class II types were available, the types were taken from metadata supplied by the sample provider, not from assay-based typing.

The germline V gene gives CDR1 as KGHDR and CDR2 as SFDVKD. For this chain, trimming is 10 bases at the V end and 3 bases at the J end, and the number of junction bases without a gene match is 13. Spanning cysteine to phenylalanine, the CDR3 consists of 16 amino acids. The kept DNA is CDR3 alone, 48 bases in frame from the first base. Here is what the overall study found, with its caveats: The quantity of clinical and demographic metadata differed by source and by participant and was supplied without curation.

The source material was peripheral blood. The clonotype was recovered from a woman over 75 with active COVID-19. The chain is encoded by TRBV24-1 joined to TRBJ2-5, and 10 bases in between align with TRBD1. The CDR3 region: CATGDRGSSGKETQYF. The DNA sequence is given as TGTGCCACGGGGGACAGGGGATCATCGGGAAAAGAGACCCAGTACTTC.